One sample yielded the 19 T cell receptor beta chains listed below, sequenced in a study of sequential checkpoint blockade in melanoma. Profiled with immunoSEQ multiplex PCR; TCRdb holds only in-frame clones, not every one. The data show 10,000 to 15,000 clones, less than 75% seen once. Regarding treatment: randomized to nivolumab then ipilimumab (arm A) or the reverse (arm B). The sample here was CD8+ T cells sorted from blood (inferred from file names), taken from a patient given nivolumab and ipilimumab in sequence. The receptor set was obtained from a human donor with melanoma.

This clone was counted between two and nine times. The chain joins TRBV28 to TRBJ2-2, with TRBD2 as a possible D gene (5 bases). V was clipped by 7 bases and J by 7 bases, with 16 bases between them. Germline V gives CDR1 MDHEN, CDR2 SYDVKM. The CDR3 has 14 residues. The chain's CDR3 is CASNPRGAGGELFF. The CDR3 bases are TGTGCCAGCAATCCTCGGGGTGCCGGCGGGGAGCTGTTTTTT.

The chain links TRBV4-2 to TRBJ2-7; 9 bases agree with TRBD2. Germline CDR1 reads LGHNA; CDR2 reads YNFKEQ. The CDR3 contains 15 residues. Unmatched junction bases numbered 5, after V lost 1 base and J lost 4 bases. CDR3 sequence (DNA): TGTGCCAGCAGCCAAGTTTCTAGCGGGGCTTACGAGCAGTACTTC. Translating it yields CASSQVSSGAYEQYF.

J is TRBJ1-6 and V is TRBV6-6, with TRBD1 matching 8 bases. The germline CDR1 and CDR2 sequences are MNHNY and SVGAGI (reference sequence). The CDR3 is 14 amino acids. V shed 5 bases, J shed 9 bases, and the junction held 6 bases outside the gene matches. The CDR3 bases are TGTGCCAGCAGTGCACAGGGGGAGTTTTCACCCCTCCACTTT. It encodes CASSAQGEFSPLHF.

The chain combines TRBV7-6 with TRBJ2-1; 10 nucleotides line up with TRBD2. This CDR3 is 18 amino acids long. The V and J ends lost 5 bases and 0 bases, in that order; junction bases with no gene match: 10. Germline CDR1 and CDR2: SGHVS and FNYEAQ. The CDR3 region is CASSLIAGGTNSYNEQFF. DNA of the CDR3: TGTGCCAGCAGCCTTATAGCGGGAGGAACCAACTCCTACAATGAGCAGTTCTTC.

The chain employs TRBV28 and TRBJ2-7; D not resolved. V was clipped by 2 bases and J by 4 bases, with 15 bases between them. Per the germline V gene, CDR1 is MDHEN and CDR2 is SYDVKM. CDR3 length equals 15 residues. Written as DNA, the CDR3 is TGTGCCAGCAGTTTAGTGGCAGGCAGTAATTACGAGCAGTACTTC. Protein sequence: CASSLVAGSNYEQYF.

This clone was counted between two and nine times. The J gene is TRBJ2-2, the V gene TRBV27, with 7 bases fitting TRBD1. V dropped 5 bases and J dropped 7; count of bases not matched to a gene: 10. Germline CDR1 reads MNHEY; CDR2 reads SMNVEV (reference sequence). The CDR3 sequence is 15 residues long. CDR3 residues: CASSPASGGVGELFF. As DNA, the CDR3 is TGTGCCAGCAGTCCCGCCTCAGGGGGTGTCGGGGAGCTGTTTTTT.

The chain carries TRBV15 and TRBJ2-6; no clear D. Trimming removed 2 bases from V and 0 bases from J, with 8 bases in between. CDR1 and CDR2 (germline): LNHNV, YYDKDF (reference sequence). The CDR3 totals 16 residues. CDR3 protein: CATSRQASSGANVLTF. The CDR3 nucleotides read TGTGCCACCAGCAGACAGGCAAGCTCTGGGGCCAACGTCCTGACTTTC.

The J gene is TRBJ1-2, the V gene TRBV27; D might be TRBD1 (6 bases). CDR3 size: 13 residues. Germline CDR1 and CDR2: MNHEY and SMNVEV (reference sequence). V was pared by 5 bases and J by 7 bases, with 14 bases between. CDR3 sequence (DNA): TGTGCCAGCAGTCCACAGGGTTCCCGTGGCTACACCTTC. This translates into CASSPQGSRGYTF.

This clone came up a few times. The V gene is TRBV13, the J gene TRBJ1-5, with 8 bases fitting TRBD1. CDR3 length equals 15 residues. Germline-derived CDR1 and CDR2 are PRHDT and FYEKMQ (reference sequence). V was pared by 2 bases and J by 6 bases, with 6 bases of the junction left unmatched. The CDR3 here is CASSLSDRGSQPQHF. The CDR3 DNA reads TGTGCCAGCAGCTTAAGCGACAGGGGTAGTCAGCCCCAGCATTTT.

The CDR3 region is CATSREGSGNTEAFF. For the CDR3, the DNA is TGTGCCACCAGCAGAGAAGGCAGCGGGAACACTGAAGCTTTCTTT. The chain combines TRBV15 with TRBJ1-1; no reliable D call. The CDR3 covers 15 residues. The ends were cut back, 0 bases at V and 1 base at J, with 9 bases in the middle. Germline CDR1 LNHNV, CDR2 YYDKDF (reference sequence).

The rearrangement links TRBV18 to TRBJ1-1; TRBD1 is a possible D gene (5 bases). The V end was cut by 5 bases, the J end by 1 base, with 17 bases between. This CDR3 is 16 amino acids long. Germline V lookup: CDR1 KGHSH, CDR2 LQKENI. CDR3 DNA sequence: TGTGCCAGCTCAACCACGGGTGGAGGGGAGAACACTGAAGCTTTCTTT. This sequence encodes CASSTTGGGENTEAFF.

For the CDR3, the DNA is TGCAGCGTCCGAGGGACAGGGGAATTGAACACTGAAGCTTTCTTT. It specifies CSVRGTGELNTEAFF. The chain recombines TRBV29-1 with TRBJ1-1, with 10 bases matching TRBD1. V shed 6 bases and J 0 bases; nucleotides not matched to a gene: 7. Germline-derived CDR1 and CDR2 are SQVTM and ANQGSEA. The CDR3 length is 15 residues.

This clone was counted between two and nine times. The CDR3 coding sequence is TGTGCCAGCAGCGTAGAGGGGACAGTCCAAGAGACCCAGTACTTC. It translates to CASSVEGTVQETQYF. The chain employs TRBV9 and TRBJ2-5; the match to TRBD1 covers 7 bases. Losses at the gene ends were 0 bases for V and 1 base for J; bases not matched to a gene: 3. The CDR3 spans 15 residues. Germline CDR1 is SGDLS and CDR2 is YYNGEE.

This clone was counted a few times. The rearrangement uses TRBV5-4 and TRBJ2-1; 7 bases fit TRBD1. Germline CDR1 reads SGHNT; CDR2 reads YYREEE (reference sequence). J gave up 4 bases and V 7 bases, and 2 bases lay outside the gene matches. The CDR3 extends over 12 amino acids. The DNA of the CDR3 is TGTGCCAGCCAGGGGGATTACAATGAGCAGTTCTTC. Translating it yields CASQGDYNEQFF.

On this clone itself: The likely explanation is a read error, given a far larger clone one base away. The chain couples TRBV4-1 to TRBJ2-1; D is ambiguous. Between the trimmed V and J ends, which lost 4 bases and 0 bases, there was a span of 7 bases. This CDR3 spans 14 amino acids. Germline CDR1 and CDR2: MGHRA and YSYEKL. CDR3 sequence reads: CASSPTLSYNEQFF. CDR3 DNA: TGCGCCAGCAGCCCAACTCTCTCCTACAATGAGCAGTTCTTC.

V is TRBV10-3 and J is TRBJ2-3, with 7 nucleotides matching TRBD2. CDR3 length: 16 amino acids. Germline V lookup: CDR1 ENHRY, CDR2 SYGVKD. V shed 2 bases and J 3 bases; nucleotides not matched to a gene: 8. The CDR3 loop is CAISEGLAVRTDTQYF. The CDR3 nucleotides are TGTGCCATCAGTGAGGGTCTAGCGGTTCGGACAGATACGCAGTATTTT.

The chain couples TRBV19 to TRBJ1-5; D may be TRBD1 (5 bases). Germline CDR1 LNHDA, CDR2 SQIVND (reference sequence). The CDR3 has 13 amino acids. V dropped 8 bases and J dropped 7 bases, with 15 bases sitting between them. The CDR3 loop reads CASGKQGSQPQHF. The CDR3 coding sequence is TGTGCCAGTGGCAAGCAGGGCTCCCAGCCCCAGCATTTT.

The CDR3 loop is CASSPKVSRGKVPYEQYF. The CDR3 DNA reads as TGTGCCAGCAGCCCAAAAGTAAGCAGGGGGAAGGTTCCCTACGAGCAGTACTTC. This chain uses TRBV21-1 with TRBJ2-7; the table calls TRBD1, which could not be checked here. TRBV21-1 is shown as a pseudogene. The length of the CDR3 is 18 residues.

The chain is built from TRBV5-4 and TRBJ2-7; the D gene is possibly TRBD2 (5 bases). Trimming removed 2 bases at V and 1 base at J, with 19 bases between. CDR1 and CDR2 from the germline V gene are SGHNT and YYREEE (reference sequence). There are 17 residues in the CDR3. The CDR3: CASSFKVSAGGSYEQYF. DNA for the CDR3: TGTGCCAGCAGCTTTAAGGTTTCGGCGGGCGGATCCTACGAGCAGTACTTC.